This T cell receptor (beta chain) was sequenced in a study of identical twins. This clonotype was seen repeatedly, ten times or more. Via MiXCR, TCRdb re-called the 5' RACE reads, giving one row per CDR3 protein. The repertoire holds hundreds of thousands of distinct CDR3 sequences, with 20% to 30% as singletons. These data also formed part of another study, on T cells expressing NK-cell markers.

Sequenced input: CD4+ T cells sorted from blood. The receptor's source is a woman aged 18 to 35 in good health.

The CDR3 spells CASSFGTGNSGELFF. For the CDR3, the DNA is TGTGCCAGCAGTTTTGGCACAGGGAATTCCGGGGAGCTGTTTTTT. The V call is TRBV12-3 or TRBV12-4, the J call TRBJ2-2; tentatively, D is TRBD1 (6 bases). With 3 bases removed from V and 6 bases from J, the gap between germline ends came to 14 bases. CDR3 length: 15 amino acids.